Below, 3 T cell receptor beta chains from the same sample are listed, as sequenced in a study of T cells of healthy individuals. Via MiXCR, TCRdb re-called the 5' RACE reads, giving one row per CDR3 protein. The sample contains fewer than 90,000 distinct CDR3 sequences, more than 5% of which appear only once. These receptors were collected from a female donor in good health.

This clonotype was seen many times. V usage is TRBV20-1 and J usage is TRBJ2-1, with 10 bases that match TRBD2. Trimming removed 0 bases from V and 8 bases from J; junction bases left unmatched: 10. Germline CDR1 and CDR2: DFQATT and SNEGSKA (reference sequence). This CDR3 spans 16 amino acids. This CDR3 reads CSARDLLAGEPYEQFF. The CDR3 region has the DNA TGCAGTGCTAGAGATCTCCTAGCGGGAGAACCCTATGAGCAGTTCTTC.

This clonotype was counted ten times or more. J is TRBJ2-3 and V is TRBV29-1; possibly TRBD2 for D (6 bases). V lost 4 bases and J lost 0, with 11 bases in between. The V gene's germline CDR1 is SQVTM and CDR2 ANQGSEA. This CDR3 has 14 amino acids. CDR3 nucleotide sequence: TGCAGCGTTGCTGGCGGGACTAGCACAGATACGCAGTATTTT. This encodes CSVAGGTSTDTQYF.

This chain uses TRBV5-4 with TRBJ1-1; no firm D call. The CDR3 loop spans 13 amino acids. The V end was cut by 4 bases, the J end by 10 bases, with 17 bases between. Germline V gene sequence: CDR1 SGHNT, CDR2 YYREEE (reference sequence). The CDR3 here is CASSIYRGILAFF. CDR3 nucleotide sequence: TGTGCCAGCAGCATCTACCGGGGAATCTTAGCTTTCTTT. Full variable domain (rest looked up from reference TRBV5-4 and TRBJ1-1): ETGVTQSPTHLIKTRGQQVTLRCSSQSGHNTVSWYQQALGQGPQFIFQYYREEENGRGNFPPRFSGLQFPNYSSELNVNALELDDSALYLCASSIYRGILAFFGQGTRLTVV.